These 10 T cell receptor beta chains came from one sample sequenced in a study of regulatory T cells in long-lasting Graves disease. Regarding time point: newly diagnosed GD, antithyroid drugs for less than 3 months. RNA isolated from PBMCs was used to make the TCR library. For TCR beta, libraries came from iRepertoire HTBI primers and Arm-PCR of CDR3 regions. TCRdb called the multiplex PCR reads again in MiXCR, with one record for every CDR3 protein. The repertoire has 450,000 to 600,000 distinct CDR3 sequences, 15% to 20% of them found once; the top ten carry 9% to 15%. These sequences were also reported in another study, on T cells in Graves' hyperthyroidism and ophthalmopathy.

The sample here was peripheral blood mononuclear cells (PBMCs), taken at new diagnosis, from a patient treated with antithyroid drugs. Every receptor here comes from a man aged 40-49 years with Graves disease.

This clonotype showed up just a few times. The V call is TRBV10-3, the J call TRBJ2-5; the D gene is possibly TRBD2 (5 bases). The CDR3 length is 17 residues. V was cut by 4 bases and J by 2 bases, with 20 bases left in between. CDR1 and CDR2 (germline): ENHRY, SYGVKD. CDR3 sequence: CAISVIMGLDFQETQYF. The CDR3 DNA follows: TGTGCCATCAGTGTAATTATGGGGTTGGACTTTCAAGAGACCCAGTACTTC.

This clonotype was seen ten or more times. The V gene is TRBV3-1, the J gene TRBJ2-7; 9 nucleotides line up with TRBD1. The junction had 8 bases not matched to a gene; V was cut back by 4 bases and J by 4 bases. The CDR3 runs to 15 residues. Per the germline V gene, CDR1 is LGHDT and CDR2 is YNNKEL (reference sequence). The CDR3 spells CASSPRRDRAYEQYF. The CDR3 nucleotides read TGTGCCAGCAGCCCCCGGCGGGACAGGGCGTACGAGCAGTACTTC.

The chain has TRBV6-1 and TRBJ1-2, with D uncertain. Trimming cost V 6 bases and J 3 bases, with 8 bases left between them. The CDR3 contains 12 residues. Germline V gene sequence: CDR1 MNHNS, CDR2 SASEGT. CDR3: CASSPLDYGYTF. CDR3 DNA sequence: TGTGCCAGCAGCCCCCTAGACTATGGCTACACCTTC.

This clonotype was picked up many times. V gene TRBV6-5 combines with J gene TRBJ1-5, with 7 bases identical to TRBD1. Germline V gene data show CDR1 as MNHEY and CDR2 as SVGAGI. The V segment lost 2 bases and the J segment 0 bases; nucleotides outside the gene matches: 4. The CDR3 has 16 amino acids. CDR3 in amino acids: CASSYTTGYSNQPQHF. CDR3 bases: TGTGCCAGCAGTTACACGACAGGGTATAGCAATCAGCCCCAGCATTTT.

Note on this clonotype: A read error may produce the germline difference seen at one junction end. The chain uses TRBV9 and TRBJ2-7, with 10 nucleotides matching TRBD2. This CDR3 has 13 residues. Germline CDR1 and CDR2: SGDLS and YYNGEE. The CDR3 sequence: CASSVATSGTRVF. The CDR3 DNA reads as TGTGCCAGCAGCGTAGCCACTAGCGGGACCCGGGTGTTC.

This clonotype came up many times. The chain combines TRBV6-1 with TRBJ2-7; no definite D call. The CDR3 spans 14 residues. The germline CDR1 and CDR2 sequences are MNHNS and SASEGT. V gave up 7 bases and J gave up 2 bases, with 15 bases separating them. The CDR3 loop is CASTRLSLPYEQYF. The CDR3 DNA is TGTGCCAGCACCCGTCTCAGTTTACCCTACGAGCAGTACTTC.

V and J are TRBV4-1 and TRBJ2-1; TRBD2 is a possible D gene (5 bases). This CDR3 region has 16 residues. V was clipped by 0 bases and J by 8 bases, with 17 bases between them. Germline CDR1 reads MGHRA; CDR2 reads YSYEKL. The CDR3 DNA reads TGCGCCAGCAGCCAAGATCATCTGATACAGAGGGATGAGCAGTTCTTC. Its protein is CASSQDHLIQRDEQFF.

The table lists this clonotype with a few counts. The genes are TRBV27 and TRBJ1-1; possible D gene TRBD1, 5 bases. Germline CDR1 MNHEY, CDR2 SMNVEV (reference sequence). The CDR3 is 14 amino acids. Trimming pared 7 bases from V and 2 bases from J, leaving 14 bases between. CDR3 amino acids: CASKMSRGNTEAFF. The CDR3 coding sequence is TGTGCCAGCAAAATGAGCCGGGGCAACACTGAAGCTTTCTTT.

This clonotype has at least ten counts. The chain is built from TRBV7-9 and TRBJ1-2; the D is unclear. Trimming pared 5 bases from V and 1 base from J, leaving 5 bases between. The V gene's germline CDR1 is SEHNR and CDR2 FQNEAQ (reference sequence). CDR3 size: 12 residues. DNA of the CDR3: TGTGCCAGCAGCGGGAGTAACTATGGCTACACCTTC. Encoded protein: CASSGSNYGYTF.

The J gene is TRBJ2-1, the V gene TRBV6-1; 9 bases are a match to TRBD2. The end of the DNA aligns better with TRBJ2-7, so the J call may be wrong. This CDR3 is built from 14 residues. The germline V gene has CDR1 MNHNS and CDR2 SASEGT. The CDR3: CASSSGSSYNEQYF. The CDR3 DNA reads TGTGCCAGTAGTAGCGGGAGCTCCTACAATGAGCAGTACTTC.